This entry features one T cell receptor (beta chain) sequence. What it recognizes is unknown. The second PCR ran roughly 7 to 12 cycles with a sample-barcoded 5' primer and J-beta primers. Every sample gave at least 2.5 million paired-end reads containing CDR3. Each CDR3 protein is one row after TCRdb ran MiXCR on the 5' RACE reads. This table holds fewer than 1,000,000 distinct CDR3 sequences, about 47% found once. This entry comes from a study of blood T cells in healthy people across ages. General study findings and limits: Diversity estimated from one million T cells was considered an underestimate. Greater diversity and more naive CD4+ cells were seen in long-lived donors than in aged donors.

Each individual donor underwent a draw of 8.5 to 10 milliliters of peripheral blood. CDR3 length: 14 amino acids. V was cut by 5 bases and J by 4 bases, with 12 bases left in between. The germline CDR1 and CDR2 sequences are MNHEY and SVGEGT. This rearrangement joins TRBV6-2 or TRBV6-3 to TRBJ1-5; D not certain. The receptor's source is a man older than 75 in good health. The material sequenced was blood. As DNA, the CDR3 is TGTGCCAGCAGTGTGAGGGTACCGAATCAGCCCCAGCATTTT. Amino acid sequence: CASSVRVPNQPQHF.